These 4 T cell receptor beta chains were sequenced from one sample in a study of blood T cell repertoires in COVID-19. Sequencing was performed with immunoSEQ multiplex PCR; in TCRdb, only in-frame clones are kept and a portion is missing. The sample holds under 250,000 clones, 80% seen once. Material: PBMCs or T cells enriched from blood (not recorded which). The receptors come from a man under 40 with acute COVID-19.

The rearrangement uses TRBV14 and TRBJ2-4; TRBD2 is a possible D gene (6 bases). Germline CDR1 and CDR2: SGHDN and FVKESK. The CDR3 is made up of 14 amino acids. V gave up 1 base and J gave up 4 bases, with 8 bases separating them. CDR3 coding DNA: TGTGCCAGCAGCCAAGTTGGAGGGAAAAACATTCAGTACTTC. It is translated as CASSQVGGKNIQYF.

This clone was seen a handful of times. The chain is built from TRBV9 and TRBJ1-2; a possible D gene is TRBD1 (6 bases). Germline CDR1 is SGDLS and CDR2 is YYNGEE. This CDR3 region has 15 residues. V dropped 5 bases and J dropped 3 bases, with 17 bases sitting between them. The CDR3 region has the DNA TGTGCCAGCAGTTTTCACCCGGACAGTTACTATGGCTACACCTTC. It codes for CASSFHPDSYYGYTF.

V is TRBV5-5 and J is TRBJ2-5; 9 bases align to TRBD2. CDR3 length: 15 amino acids. From germline, CDR1 is SGHKS and CDR2 YYEKEE (reference sequence). V lost 2 bases and J lost 5; bases outside the gene matches: 7. In DNA form, the CDR3 reads TGTGCCAGCAGCTTCGCCGCGGGGGGGTCGGAGACCCAGTACTTC. Translated: CASSFAAGGSETQYF.

CDR3 loop: CASSLGGQGSSNQPQHF. CDR3 nucleotides: TGCGCCAGCAGCTTGGGGGGACAGGGAAGTAGCAATCAGCCCCAGCATTTT. The chain is built from TRBV5-1 and TRBJ1-5, with 9 bases identical to TRBD1. The CDR3 sequence is 17 residues long. Per the germline V gene, CDR1 is SGHRS and CDR2 is YFSETQ. J gave up 0 bases and V 0 bases, and 4 bases lay outside the gene matches.